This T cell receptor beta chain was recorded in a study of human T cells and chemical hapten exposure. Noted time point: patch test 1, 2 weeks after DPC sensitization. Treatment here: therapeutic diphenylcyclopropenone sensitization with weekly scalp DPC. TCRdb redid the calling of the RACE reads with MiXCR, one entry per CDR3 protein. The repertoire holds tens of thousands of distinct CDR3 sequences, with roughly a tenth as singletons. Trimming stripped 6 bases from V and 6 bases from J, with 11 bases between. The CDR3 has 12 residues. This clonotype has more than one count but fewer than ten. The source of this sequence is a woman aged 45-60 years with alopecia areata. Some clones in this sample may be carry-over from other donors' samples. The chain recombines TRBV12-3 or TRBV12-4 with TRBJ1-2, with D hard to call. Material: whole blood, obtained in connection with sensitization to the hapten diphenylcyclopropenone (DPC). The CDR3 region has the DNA TGTGCCAGCAGAGGACGTGGGGATGGCTACACCTTC. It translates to CASRGRGDGYTF.